This T cell receptor beta chain is from a study of T cells in Graves' hyperthyroidism and ophthalmopathy. Regions amplified from RNA transcripts were the TCR beta CDR3 regions. During a first-round RT-PCR of the TCR CDR3, the HTBI primer set was used. In TCRdb, the multiplex PCR reads were re-called with MiXCR into one record per CDR3 protein. The sample has about 600,000 distinct CDR3 sequences; roughly a sixth are singletons. Regarding this clonotype: The target antigen is unknown. Just one base apart from a much larger clone, this may be a read error.

Study results and limitations: Ophthalmopathy was distinguished from stable hyperthyroidism by 13 V-J signatures.

Trimming shortened V by 4 bases and J by 2 bases, and 16 bases separated the two germline ends. CDR1 is MDHEN, CDR2 SYDVKM, per germline. The CDR3 spans 16 residues. Sequenced: blood. The sequence derives from a woman aged 40 to 55 with Graves' ophthalmopathy. This sequence joins TRBV28 and TRBJ2-3; D is possibly TRBD2 (6 bases). The CDR3 DNA follows: TGTGCCAGCAGTTCGGCTAGCGCCAAGAACACAGATACGCAGTATTTT. This sequence encodes CASSSASAKNTDTQYF.